Presented here are 29 T cell receptor beta chains from one specimen sequenced in a study of cytomegalovirus exposure and HLA in healthy donors. The PCR used 60 Vbeta and 13 Jbeta primers. Measured with immunoSEQ multiplex PCR; TCRdb has only the in-frame clones, and not every one. Of roughly 90,000 clones listed, roughly 80% are singletons. The specimen was PBMCs. These TCRs come from a woman aged 40 to 55 in good health and CMV-seropositive.

This chain's CDR3 is CASSPDRHVTF. The CDR3 coding sequence is TGTGCCAGCAGCCCGGACAGGCATGTCACCTTC. The chain is built from TRBV7-2 and TRBJ1-2; 7 bases are shared with TRBD1. CDR1 is SGHTA and CDR2 is FQGNSA in the germline V gene. The CDR3 extends over 11 amino acids. With V trimmed by 5 bases and J by 13 bases, 7 bases remained unmatched.

The gene calls are TRBV14 and TRBJ2-7; D possibly corresponds to TRBD1 (5 bases). CDR3 size: 15 residues. Per the germline V gene, CDR1 is SGHDN and CDR2 is FVKESK. V lost 4 bases and J 1 base, leaving 14 bases between the germline ends. The CDR3 coding sequence is TGTGCCAGCAGCCTAAGATCGACAGCTTCCTACGAGCAGTACTTC. It encodes CASSLRSTASYEQYF.

This clone showed up just a few times. The rearrangement joins TRBV4-2 to TRBJ1-5; the match to TRBD1 covers 8 bases. The CDR3 length is 14 residues. Germline V gene data show CDR1 as LGHNA and CDR2 as YNFKEQ. V lost 5 bases to trimming and J lost 4 bases; unmatched junction nucleotides: 4. The CDR3 DNA is TGTGCCAGCAGCACCCGGACAGGGAATCAGCCCCAGCATTTT. Translating gives CASSTRTGNQPQHF.

V usage is TRBV19 and J usage is TRBJ2-5; a weak D match, TRBD1 (6 bases). TRBJ2-7 matches the DNA end more closely, so the J call is doubtful. The CDR3 sequence is 15 residues long. Germline V gene sequence: CDR1 LNHDA, CDR2 SQIVND (reference sequence). CDR3 in DNA: TGTGCCAGTAGTATCGTGGACAGTTCTAACTACGAGCAGTACTTC. This codes for CASSIVDSSNYEQYF.

The V call is TRBV29-1, the J call TRBJ2-1; D remains unclear. Germline assignment: CDR1 SQVTM and CDR2 ANQGSEA. Between the trimmed V and J ends, which lost 3 bases and 4 bases, there was a span of 7 bases. CDR3 length: 12 residues. CDR3 sequence: CSVDGFYNEQFF. CDR3 sequence (DNA): TGCAGCGTTGACGGGTTTTACAATGAGCAGTTCTTC.

The CDR3 protein is CASSRLPGTGGTGELFF. The CDR3 region has the DNA TGTGCCAGCAGCCGGCTCCCCGGGACAGGGGGCACCGGGGAGCTGTTTTTT. The chain is built from TRBV7-3 and TRBJ2-2; the match to TRBD1 covers 11 bases. The V gene's germline CDR1 is SGHTA and CDR2 FQGTGA. V gave up 5 bases and J gave up 4 bases; unmatched junction bases: 9. CDR3 length: 17 residues.

The V call is TRBV28, the J call TRBJ2-7, with 7 bases fitting TRBD2. This CDR3 spans 14 amino acids. Trimming cost V 6 bases and J 5 bases; bases outside gene matches: 10. Germline V gene lookup returns CDR1 MDHEN and CDR2 SYDVKM. The CDR3 DNA follows: TGTGCCAGCAGCCCTCCGGGGGGAGTCCACGAGCAGTACTTC. Protein sequence: CASSPPGGVHEQYF.

The table lists this clone with a few counts. CDR3 protein: CASSFATGGRNEQFF. The CDR3 nucleotides read TGTGCCAGCAGCTTTGCGACAGGGGGCCGGAATGAGCAGTTCTTC. The chain recombines TRBV11-3 with TRBJ2-1, with 10 bases that match TRBD1. The V segment lost 3 bases and the J segment 7 bases; nucleotides outside the gene matches: 6. CDR3 length equals 15 residues. Germline V lookup: CDR1 SGHNT, CDR2 YENEEA.

This clone was seen once. The genes are TRBV7-2 and TRBJ1-1; weak D call: TRBD1 (5 bases). In germline, CDR1 is SGHTA, CDR2 FQGNSA. V was shortened by 4 bases and J by 4 bases, with 13 bases between the two germline ends. This CDR3 contains 14 residues. CDR3 residues: CASSSRLGGTEAFF. Here the CDR3 DNA reads TGTGCCAGCAGCTCCAGACTGGGGGGCACTGAAGCTTTCTTT.

This clone appeared a few times. The chain uses TRBV5-8 and TRBJ1-1; D may be TRBD1 (5 bases). The CDR3 totals 12 residues. CDR1 is SGHTS and CDR2 is YDEGEE in the germline V gene. The ends were cut back, 3 bases at V and 8 bases at J, with 11 bases in the middle. The CDR3 bases are TGTGCCAGCAGCTCGGGGACTCCCGAAGCTTTCTTT. This translates into CASSSGTPEAFF.

This sequence joins TRBV7-2 and TRBJ2-1, with TRBD2 as a possible D gene (6 bases). The CDR3 spans 12 residues. The germline V and J ends were trimmed by 0 bases and 15 bases, with 12 bases remaining between them. CDR1 is SGHTA and CDR2 is FQGNSA in the germline V gene. The CDR3: CASSLARDLAFF. CDR3 bases: TGTGCCAGCAGCTTAGCGCGGGACCTCGCGTTCTTC.

This clone turned up a few times. The V call is TRBV7-9, the J call TRBJ2-1; 7 bases fit TRBD1. The CDR3 loop spans 13 amino acids. Germline-derived CDR1 and CDR2 are SEHNR and FQNEAQ (reference sequence). Trimming at V came to 5 bases and at J to 5 bases, leaving 3 bases not matched to a gene. This CDR3 reads CASSITGDNEQFF. The CDR3 DNA reads as TGTGCCAGCAGCATAACAGGGGACAATGAGCAGTTCTTC. The full variable domain, with the rest looked up from reference TRBV7-9 and TRBJ2-1, is DTGVSQNPRHKITKRGQNVTFRCDPISEHNRLYWYRQTLGQGPEFLTYFQNEAQLEKSRLLSDRFSAERPKGSFSTLEIQRTEQGDSAMYLCASSITGDNEQFFGPGTRLTVL.

This clone was seen a handful of times. The chain couples TRBV15 to TRBJ2-3, with D tentatively TRBD2 (5 bases). Per germline, CDR1 LNHNV and CDR2 YYDKDF (reference sequence). The ends were cut back, 1 base at V and 2 bases at J, with 13 bases in the middle. The CDR3 has 16 amino acids. CDR3 coding DNA: TGTGCCACCAGCAGAGCCGGGGAACTTAACACAGATACGCAGTATTTT. Amino acid sequence: CATSRAGELNTDTQYF.

The chain combines TRBV9 with TRBJ2-3, with TRBD1 identical over 8 bases. The junction had 5 bases not matched to a gene; V was cut back by 0 bases and J by 2 bases. The germline V gene encodes CDR1 SGDLS and CDR2 YYNGEE. The CDR3 extends over 16 amino acids. CDR3 bases: TGTGCCAGCAGCGTAGCAGGGGGCCTTCCCACAGATACGCAGTATTTT. Translation: CASSVAGGLPTDTQYF.

Only one count was recorded for this clone. At one of its ends the junction is not consistent with the germline gene, which may arise from a read error. The chain has TRBV7-9 and TRBJ2-6; unclear D gene. The CDR3 runs 17 residues. CDR1 is SEHNR and CDR2 is FQNEAQ in the germline V gene (reference sequence). The CDR3 loop is CSSSLAQAFSGANVLTF. The CDR3 DNA reads as TGTTCCAGCAGCCTCGCTCAGGCCTTTTCTGGGGCCAACGTCCTGACTTTC.

The chain joins TRBV11-3 to TRBJ2-3; 9 nucleotides match TRBD2. Germline lookup yields CDR1 SGHNT and CDR2 YENEEA. This CDR3 region has 17 residues. Trimming took 5 bases from V and 1 from J; bases not matched to a gene: 10. DNA of the CDR3: TGTGCCAGCAGCGCAAGAGCGGGAGGAGGTGGCACAGATACGCAGTATTTT. It translates to CASSARAGGGGTDTQYF.

A few counts support this clone. The V gene is TRBV29-1, the J gene TRBJ2-5, with 13 bases aligning to TRBD2. The trim removed 0 bases at V and 1 base at J, leaving 5 bases unmatched. This CDR3 comprises 17 residues. Germline-derived CDR1 and CDR2 are SQVTM and ANQGSEA. Here the CDR3 reads CSVEDQGLAGSQETQYF. CDR3 nucleotide sequence: TGCAGCGTTGAAGATCAGGGACTAGCGGGGTCCCAAGAGACCCAGTACTTC. Full variable domain (outside the CDR3, taken from reference TRBV29-1 and TRBJ2-5): SAVISQKPSRDICQRGTSLTIQCQVDSQVTMMFWYRQQPGQSLTLIATANQGSEATYESGFVIDKFPISRPNLTFSTLTVSNMSPEDSSIYLCSVEDQGLAGSQETQYFGPGTRLLVL.

The V gene is TRBV4-1, the J gene TRBJ2-5; 7 nucleotides agree with TRBD1. The germline V gene encodes CDR1 MGHRA and CDR2 YSYEKL. The CDR3 spans 13 residues. The V segment lost 6 bases and the J segment 5 bases; nucleotides outside the gene matches: 6. CDR3: CASSEVRGETQYF. CDR3 coding DNA: TGCGCCAGCAGTGAAGTCAGGGGGGAGACCCAGTACTTC.

Only a few counts were recorded for this clone. CDR3 residues: CASSQFRCGERDNEQFF. The DNA for the CDR3 is TGCGCCAGCAGTCAATTCAGATGCGGCGAGCGGGACAATGAGCAGTTCTTC. V is TRBV23-1 and J is TRBJ2-1, with a possible D match to TRBD2 (6 bases). TRBV23-1 is sorted into the ORF group, with uncertain function. CDR3 length equals 17 residues. The V gene lost 1 base and the J gene lost 5 bases, with 18 bases spanning the gap.

The chain carries TRBV5-1 and TRBJ2-1; D is undetermined. Trimming removed 2 bases from V and 6 bases from J, with 6 bases in between. Germline CDR1 and CDR2: SGHRS and YFSETQ. This CDR3 region has 12 residues. This CDR3 reads CASSFSSNEQFF. The CDR3 DNA is TGCGCCAGCAGCTTTTCGAGCAATGAGCAGTTCTTC.

The table lists this clone with a few counts. The chain joins TRBV6-5 to TRBJ2-3, with 7 bases aligning to TRBD1. The junction had 7 bases not matched to a gene; V was cut back by 6 bases and J by 4 bases. Germline V lookup: CDR1 MNHEY, CDR2 SVGAGI. The CDR3 is 14 residues long. DNA for the CDR3: TGTGCCAGCAGGTGGGGACAGTCCGCAGATACGCAGTATTTT. This codes for CASRWGQSADTQYF.

The rearrangement joins TRBV15 to TRBJ1-4, with TRBD1 identical over 7 bases. Germline values: CDR1 LNHNV, CDR2 YYDKDF (reference sequence). The CDR3 consists of 16 residues. The junction had 7 bases not matched to a gene; V was cut back by 0 bases and J by 6 bases. The CDR3 sequence: CATSRDGDREDEKLFF. The DNA of the CDR3 is TGTGCCACCAGCAGAGACGGCGACAGGGAAGATGAAAAACTGTTTTTT.

The chain is built from TRBV28 and TRBJ2-5, with D possibly TRBD2 on 6 matching bases. V was pared by 1 base and J by 5 bases, with 17 bases between. This CDR3 region has 16 residues. Germline V lookup: CDR1 MDHEN, CDR2 SYDVKM. For the CDR3, the DNA is TGTGCCAGCAGTTTATCCGGGAGCCTTTTGGGGGAGACCCAGTACTTC. Its translation: CASSLSGSLLGETQYF.

Remarks on this clone: Compared with germline, one end of the junction differs, possibly owing to a read error. V is TRBV18 and J is TRBJ2-5; D unresolved. Per the germline V gene, CDR1 is KGHSH and CDR2 is LQKENI. This CDR3 region has 15 residues. As DNA, the CDR3 is TGTGCCAGCTCCCCACCGACTCTTGGTGGGGAGACCCAGTACTTC. The encoded protein is CASSPPTLGGETQYF.

On this clone itself: One junction end disagrees with the germline gene, perhaps due to a read error. The chain is built from TRBV7-9 and TRBJ2-7, with D unresolved. This CDR3 has 14 residues. The germline CDR1 and CDR2 sequences are SEHNR and FQNEAQ (reference sequence). This CDR3 reads CSSSLGVWPNEQYF. The CDR3 nucleotides read TGTTCCAGCAGCTTAGGTGTTTGGCCCAACGAGCAGTACTTC.

This clone has just a few counts. The chain combines TRBV18 with TRBJ2-2; 8 nucleotides match TRBD1. The germline V gene has CDR1 KGHSH and CDR2 LQKENI. V lost 1 base to trimming and J lost 6 bases; unmatched junction nucleotides: 4. The CDR3 sequence is 15 residues long. The CDR3 region has the DNA TGTGCCAGCTCACCACTCGGACAGGGCGCCGGGGAGCTGTTTTTT. Translating it yields CASSPLGQGAGELFF.

This clone has just one count. The genes are TRBV6-5 and TRBJ2-1, with D tentatively TRBD2 (7 bases). Germline lookup yields CDR1 MNHEY and CDR2 SVGAGI. V shed 6 bases and J shed 7 bases, with 19 bases lying between them. The CDR3 is 15 residues long. The CDR3: CASSRSREGGNEQFF. The CDR3 DNA follows: TGTGCCAGCAGCAGATCTAGGGAGGGGGGGAATGAGCAGTTCTTC.

The rearrangement uses TRBV7-6 and TRBJ2-7; a possible D gene is TRBD1 (5 bases). Trimming stripped 2 bases from V and 7 bases from J, with 15 bases between. Germline V CDR1 and CDR2: SGHVS, FNYEAQ. This CDR3 is 14 amino acids long. The CDR3 region has the DNA TGTGCCAGCAGCTTACTAACAGGATTAGGGGAGCAGTACTTC. Its translation: CASSLLTGLGEQYF.

This clone was detected once. The V and J genes are TRBV7-8 and TRBJ2-3; 13 bases align to TRBD2. The trim removed 4 bases at V and 4 bases at J, leaving 2 bases unmatched. The CDR3 spans 15 residues. Germline V gene data show CDR1 as SGHVS and CDR2 as FQNEAQ. The CDR3 region is CASSSGLAGADTQYF. The DNA for the CDR3 is TGTGCCAGCAGCTCCGGACTAGCGGGAGCAGATACGCAGTATTTT.